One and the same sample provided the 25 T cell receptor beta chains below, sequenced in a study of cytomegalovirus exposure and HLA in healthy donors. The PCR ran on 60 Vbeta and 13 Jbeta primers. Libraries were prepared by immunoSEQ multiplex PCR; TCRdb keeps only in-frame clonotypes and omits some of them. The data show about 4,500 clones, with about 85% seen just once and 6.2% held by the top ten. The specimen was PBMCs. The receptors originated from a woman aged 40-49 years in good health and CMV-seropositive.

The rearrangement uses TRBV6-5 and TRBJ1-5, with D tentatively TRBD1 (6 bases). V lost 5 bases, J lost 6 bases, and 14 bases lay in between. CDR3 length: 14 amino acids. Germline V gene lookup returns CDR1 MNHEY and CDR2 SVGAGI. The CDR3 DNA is TGTGCCAGCAGTCCAAAACAGGGTAGTCAGCCCCAGCATTTT. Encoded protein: CASSPKQGSQPQHF.

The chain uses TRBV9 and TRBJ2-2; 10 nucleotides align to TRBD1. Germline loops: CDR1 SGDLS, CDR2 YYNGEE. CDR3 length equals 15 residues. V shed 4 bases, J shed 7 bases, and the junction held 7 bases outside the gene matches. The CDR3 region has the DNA TGTGCCAGCAGCCCCTGGACAGGGGGTCACGGGGAGCTGTTTTTT. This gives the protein CASSPWTGGHGELFF.

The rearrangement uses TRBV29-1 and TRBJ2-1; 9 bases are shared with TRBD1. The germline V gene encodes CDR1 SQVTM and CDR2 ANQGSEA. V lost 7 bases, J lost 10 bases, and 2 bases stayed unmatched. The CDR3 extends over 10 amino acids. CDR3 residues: CSAGTGEQFF. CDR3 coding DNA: TGCAGCGCTGGGACAGGGGAGCAGTTCTTC.

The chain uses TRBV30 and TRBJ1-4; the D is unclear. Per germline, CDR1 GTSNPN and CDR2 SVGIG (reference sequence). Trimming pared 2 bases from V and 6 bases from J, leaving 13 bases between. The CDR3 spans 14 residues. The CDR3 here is CAWSPSRLDEKLFF. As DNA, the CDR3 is TGTGCCTGGAGTCCCTCTCGGTTGGATGAAAAACTGTTTTTT.

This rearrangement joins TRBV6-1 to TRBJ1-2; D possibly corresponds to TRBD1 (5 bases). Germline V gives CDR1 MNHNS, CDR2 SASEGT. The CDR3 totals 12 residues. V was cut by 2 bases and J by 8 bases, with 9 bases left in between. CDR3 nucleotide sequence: TGTGCCAGCAGTGAACAGGGATACGGCTACACCTTC. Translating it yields CASSEQGYGYTF.

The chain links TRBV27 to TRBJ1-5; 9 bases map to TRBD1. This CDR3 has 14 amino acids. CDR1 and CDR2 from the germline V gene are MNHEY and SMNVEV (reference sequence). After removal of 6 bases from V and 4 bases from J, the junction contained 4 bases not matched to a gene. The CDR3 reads CASSPGTGNQPQHF. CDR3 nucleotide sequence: TGTGCCAGCAGCCCCGGGACAGGGAATCAGCCCCAGCATTTT.

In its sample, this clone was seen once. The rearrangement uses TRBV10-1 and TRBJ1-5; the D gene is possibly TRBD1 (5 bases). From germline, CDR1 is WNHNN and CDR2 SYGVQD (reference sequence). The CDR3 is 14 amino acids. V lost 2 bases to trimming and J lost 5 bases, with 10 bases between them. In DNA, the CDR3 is TGCGCCAGCAGTGAGGTTAGGGGTTATCAGCCCCAGCATTTT. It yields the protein CASSEVRGYQPQHF.

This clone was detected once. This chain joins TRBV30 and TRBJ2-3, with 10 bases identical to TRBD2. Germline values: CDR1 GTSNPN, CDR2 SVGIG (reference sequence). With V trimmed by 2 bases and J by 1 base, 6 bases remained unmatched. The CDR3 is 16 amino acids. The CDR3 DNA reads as TGTGCCTGGAGTCCCGGGACTAGCGTGGGCACAGATACGCAGTATTTT. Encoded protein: CAWSPGTSVGTDTQYF.

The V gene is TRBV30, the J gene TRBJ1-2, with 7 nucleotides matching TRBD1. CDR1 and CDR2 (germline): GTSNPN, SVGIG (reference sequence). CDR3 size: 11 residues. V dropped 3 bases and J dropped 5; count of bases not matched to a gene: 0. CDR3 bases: TGTGCCTGGAGGACAGGGTATGGCTACACCTTC. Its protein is CAWRTGYGYTF.

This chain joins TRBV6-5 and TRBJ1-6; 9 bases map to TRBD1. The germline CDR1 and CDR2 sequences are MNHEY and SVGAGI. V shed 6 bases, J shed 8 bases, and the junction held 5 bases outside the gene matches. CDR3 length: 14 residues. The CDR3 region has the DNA TGTGCCAGCAGGGTTACAGGGGGCGATTCACCCCTCCACTTT. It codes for CASRVTGGDSPLHF.

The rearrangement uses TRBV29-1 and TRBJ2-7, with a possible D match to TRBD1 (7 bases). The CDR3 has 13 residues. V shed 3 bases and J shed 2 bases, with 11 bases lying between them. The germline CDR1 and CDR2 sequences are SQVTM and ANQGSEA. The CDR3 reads CSVEGRGAYEQYF. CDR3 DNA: TGCAGCGTTGAGGGCAGGGGGGCCTACGAGCAGTACTTC.

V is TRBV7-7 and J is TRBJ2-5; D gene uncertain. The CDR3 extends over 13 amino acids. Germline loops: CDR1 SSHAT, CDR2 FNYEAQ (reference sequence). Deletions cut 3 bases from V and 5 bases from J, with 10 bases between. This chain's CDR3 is CASSLTGWETQYF. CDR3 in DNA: TGTGCCAGCAGCTTGACCGGGTGGGAGACCCAGTACTTC.

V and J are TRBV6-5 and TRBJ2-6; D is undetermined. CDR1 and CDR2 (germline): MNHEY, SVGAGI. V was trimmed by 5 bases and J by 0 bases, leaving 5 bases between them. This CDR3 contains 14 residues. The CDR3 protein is CASSESSGANVLTF. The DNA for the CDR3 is TGTGCCAGCAGTGAGAGCTCTGGGGCCAACGTCCTGACTTTC.

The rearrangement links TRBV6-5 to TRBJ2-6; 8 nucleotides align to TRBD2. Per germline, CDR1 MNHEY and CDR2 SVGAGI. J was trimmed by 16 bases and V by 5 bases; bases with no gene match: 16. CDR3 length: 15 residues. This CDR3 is CASSQGLGSGEKLTF. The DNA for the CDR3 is TGTGCCAGCAGTCAGGGGTTGGGTAGCGGGGAAAAACTGACTTTC.

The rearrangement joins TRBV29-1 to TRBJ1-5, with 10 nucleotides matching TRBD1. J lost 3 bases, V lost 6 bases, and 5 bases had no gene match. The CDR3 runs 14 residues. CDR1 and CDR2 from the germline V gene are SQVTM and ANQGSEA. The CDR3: CSVWDRGHNQPQHF. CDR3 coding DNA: TGCAGCGTCTGGGACAGGGGCCACAATCAGCCCCAGCATTTT.

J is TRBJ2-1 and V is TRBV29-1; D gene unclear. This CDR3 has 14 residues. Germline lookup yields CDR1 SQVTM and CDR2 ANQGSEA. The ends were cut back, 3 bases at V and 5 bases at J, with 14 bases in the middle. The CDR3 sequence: CSVETYGSNNEQFF. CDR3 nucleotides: TGCAGCGTTGAGACATATGGCTCGAACAATGAGCAGTTCTTC.

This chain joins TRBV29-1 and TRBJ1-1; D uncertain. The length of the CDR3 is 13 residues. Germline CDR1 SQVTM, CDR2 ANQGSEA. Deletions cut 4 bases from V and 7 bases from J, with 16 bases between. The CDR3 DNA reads TGCAGCGTTGTATTGGGAGGGAACGGTGAAGCTTTCTTT. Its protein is CSVVLGGNGEAFF.

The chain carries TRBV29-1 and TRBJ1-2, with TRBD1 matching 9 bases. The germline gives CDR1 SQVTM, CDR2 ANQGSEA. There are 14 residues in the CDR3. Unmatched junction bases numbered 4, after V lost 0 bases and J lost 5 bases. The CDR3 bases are TGCAGCGTTGAAGAGGGGACAGGGTTTTATGGCTACACCTTC. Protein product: CSVEEGTGFYGYTF.

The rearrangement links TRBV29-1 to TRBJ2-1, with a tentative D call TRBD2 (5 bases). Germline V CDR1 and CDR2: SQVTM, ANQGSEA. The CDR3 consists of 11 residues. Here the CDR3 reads CIAMRDNEQFF. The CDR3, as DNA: TGCATCGCGATGCGGGACAATGAGCAGTTCTTC.

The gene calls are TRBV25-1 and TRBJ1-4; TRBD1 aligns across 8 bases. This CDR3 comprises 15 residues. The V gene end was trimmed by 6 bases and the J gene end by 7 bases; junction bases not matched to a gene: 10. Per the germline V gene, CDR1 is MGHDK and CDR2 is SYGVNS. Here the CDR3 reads CASRGPGGAGEKLFF. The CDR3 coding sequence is TGTGCCAGCAGGGGGCCAGGGGGCGCGGGTGAAAAACTGTTTTTT.

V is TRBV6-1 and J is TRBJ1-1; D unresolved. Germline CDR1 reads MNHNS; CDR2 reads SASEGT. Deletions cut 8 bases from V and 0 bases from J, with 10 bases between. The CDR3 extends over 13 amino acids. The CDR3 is CASYSAMNTEAFF. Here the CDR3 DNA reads TGTGCCAGCTATTCAGCGATGAACACTGAAGCTTTCTTT.

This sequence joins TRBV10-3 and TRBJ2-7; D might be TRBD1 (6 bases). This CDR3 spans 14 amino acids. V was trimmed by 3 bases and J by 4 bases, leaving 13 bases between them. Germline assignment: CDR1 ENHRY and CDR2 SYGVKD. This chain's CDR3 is CAISETGNPYEQYF. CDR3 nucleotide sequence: TGTGCCATCAGTGAAACAGGGAACCCATACGAGCAGTACTTC.

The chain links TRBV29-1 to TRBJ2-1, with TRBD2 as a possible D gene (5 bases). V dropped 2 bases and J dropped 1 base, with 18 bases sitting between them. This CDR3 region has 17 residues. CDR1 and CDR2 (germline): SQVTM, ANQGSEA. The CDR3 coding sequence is TGCAGCGTTGAAACGGCGGGCCAGTTTTATTCCTACAATGAGCAGTTCTTC. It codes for CSVETAGQFYSYNEQFF.

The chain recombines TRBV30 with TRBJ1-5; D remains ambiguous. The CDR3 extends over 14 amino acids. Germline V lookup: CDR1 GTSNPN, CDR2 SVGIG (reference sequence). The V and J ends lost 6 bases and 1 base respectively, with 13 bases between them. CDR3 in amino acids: CACQTQLSNQPQHF. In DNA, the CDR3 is TGTGCCTGCCAAACACAATTGAGCAATCAGCCCCAGCATTTT.

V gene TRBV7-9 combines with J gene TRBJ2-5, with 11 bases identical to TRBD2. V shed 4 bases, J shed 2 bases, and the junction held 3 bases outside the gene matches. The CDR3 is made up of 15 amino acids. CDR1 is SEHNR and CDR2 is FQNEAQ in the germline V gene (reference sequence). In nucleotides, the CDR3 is TGTGCCAGCAGCTCTAGACTAGCGGGACAAGAGACCCAGTACTTC. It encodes CASSSRLAGQETQYF.